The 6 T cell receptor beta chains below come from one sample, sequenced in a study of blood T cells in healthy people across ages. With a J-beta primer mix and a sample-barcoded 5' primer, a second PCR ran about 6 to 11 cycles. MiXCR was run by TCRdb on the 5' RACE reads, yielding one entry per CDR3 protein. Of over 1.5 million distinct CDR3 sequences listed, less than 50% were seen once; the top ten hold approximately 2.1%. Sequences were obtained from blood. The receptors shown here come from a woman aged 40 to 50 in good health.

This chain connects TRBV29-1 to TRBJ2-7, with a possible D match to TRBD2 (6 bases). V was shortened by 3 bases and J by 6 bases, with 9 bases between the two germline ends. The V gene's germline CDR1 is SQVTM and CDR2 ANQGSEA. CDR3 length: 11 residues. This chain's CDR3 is CSVDWGVEQYF. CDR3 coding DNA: TGCAGCGTTGACTGGGGGGTCGAGCAGTACTTC.

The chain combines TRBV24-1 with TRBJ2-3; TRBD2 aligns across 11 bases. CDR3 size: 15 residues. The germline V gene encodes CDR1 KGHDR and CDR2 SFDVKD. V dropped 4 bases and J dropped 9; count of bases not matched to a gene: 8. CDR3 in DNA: TGTGCCACCAGTGAAACTGGACTAGCGGGTTTAACGCAGTATTTT. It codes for CATSETGLAGLTQYF.

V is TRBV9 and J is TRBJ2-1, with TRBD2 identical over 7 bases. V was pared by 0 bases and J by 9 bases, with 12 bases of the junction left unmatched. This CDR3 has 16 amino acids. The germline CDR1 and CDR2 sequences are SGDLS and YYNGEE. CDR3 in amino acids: CASSVGASGVNGEQFF. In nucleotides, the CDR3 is TGTGCCAGCAGCGTAGGTGCCAGCGGGGTCAACGGTGAGCAGTTCTTC. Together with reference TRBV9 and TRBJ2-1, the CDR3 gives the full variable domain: DSGVTQTPKHLITATGQRVTLRCSPRSGDLSVYWYQQSLDQGLQFLIQYYNGEERAKGNILERFSAQQFPDLHSELNLSSLELGDSALYFCASSVGASGVNGEQFFGPGTRLTVL.

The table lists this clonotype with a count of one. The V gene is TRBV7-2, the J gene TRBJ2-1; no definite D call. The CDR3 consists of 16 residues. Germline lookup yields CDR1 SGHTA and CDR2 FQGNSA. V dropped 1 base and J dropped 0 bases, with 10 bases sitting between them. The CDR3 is CASSLDVVGSYNEQFF. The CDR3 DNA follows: TGTGCCAGCAGCTTAGACGTAGTTGGCTCCTACAATGAGCAGTTCTTC. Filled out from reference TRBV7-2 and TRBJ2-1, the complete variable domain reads GAGVSQSPSNKVTEKGKDVELRCDPISGHTALYWYRQSLGQGLEFLIYFQGNSAPDKSGLPSDRFSAERTGGSVSTLTIQRTQQEDSAVYLCASSLDVVGSYNEQFFGPGTRLTVL.

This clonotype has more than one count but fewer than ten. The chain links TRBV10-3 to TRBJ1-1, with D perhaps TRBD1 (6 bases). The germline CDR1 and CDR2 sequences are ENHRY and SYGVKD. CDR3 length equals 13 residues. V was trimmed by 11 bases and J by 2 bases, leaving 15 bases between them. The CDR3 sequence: CALPRTANTEAFF. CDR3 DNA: TGTGCCTTACCGCGGACAGCTAACACTGAAGCTTTCTTT.

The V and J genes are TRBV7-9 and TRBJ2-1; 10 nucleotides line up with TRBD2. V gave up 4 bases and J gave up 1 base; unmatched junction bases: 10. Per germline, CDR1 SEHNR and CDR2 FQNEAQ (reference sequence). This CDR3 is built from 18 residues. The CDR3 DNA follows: TGTGCCAGCAGCTCCAGGATGCTTAGCGGGGGGTCCTACAATGAGCAGTTCTTC. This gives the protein CASSSRMLSGGSYNEQFF. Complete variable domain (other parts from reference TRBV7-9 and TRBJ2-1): DTGVSQNPRHKITKRGQNVTFRCDPISEHNRLYWYRQTLGQGPEFLTYFQNEAQLEKSRLLSDRFSAERPKGSFSTLEIQRTEQGDSAMYLCASSSRMLSGGSYNEQFFGPGTRLTVL.